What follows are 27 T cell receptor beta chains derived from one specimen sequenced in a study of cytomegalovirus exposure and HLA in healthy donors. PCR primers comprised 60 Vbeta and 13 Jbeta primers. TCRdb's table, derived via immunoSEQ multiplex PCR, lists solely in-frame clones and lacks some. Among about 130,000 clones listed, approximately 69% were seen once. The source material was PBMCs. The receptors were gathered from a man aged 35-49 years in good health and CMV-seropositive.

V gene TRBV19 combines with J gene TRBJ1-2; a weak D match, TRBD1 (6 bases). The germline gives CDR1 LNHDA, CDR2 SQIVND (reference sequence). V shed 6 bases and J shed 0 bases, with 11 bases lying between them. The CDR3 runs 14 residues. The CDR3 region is CASRSDSPNYGYTF. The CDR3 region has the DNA TGTGCCAGTAGATCGGACAGTCCTAACTATGGCTACACCTTC.

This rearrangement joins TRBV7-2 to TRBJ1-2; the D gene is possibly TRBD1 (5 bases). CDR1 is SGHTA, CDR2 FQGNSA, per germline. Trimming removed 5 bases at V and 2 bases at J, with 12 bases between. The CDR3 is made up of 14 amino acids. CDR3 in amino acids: CASSLGTGNYGYTF. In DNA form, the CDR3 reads TGTGCCAGCAGCCTGGGAACAGGCAACTATGGCTACACCTTC.

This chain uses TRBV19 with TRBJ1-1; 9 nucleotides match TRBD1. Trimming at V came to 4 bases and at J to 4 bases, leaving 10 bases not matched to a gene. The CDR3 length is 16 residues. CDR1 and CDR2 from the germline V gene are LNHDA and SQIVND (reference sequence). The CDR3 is CASSKRDRDGGTEAFF. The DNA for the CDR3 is TGTGCCAGTAGTAAAAGGGACAGGGACGGCGGCACTGAAGCTTTCTTT.

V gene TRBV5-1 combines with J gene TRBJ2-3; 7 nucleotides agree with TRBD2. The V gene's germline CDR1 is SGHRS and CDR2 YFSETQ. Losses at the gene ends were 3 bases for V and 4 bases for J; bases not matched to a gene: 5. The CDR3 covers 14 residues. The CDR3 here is CASSSTSNADTQYF. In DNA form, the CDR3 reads TGCGCCAGCAGCTCGACTAGCAACGCAGATACGCAGTATTTT.

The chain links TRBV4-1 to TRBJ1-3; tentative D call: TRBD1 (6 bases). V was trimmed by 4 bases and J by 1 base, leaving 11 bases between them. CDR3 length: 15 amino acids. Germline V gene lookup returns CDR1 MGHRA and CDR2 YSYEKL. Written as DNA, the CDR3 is TGCGCCAGCAGCCCCGGCAGGGGTTCTGGAAACACCATATATTTT. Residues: CASSPGRGSGNTIYF.

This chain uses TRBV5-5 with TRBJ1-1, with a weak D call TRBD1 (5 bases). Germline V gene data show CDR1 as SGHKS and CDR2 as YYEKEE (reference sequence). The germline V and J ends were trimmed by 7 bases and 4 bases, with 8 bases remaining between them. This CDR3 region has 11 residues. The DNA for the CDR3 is TGTGCCAGCTCAAGGGGCACTGAAGCTTTCTTT. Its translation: CASSRGTEAFF. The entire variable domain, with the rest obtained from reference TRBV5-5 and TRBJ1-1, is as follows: DAGVTQSPTHLIKTRGQQVTLRCSPISGHKSVSWYQQVLGQGPQFIFQYYEKEERGRGNFPDRFSARQFPNYSSELNVNALLLGDSALYLCASSRGTEAFFGQGTRLTVV.

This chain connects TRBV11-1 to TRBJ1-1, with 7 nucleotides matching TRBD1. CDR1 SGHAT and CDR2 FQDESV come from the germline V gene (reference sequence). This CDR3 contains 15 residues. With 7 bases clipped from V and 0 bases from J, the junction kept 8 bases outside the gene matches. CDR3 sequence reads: CASNPDGTVNTEAFF. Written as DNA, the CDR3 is TGTGCCAGCAACCCTGACGGGACAGTGAACACTGAAGCTTTCTTT.

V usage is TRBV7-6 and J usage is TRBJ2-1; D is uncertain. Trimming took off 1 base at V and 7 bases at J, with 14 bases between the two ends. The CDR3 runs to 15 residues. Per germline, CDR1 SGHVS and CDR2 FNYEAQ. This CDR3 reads CASSLDHSFPNEQFF. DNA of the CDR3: TGTGCCAGCAGCTTAGACCACTCCTTCCCAAATGAGCAGTTCTTC.

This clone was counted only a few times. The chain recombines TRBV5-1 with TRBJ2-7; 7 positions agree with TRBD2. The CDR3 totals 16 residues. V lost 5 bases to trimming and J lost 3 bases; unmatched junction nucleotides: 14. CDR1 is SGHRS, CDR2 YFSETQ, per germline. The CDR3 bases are TGCGCCAGCAGGCAAGGACTAGACTTAAAATTCTACGAGCAGTACTTC. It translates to CASRQGLDLKFYEQYF.

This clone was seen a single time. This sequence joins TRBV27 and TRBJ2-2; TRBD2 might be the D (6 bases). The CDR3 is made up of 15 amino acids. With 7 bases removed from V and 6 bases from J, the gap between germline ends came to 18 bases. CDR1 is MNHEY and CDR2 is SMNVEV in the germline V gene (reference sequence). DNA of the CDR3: TGTGCCAGCAACACCGGGACTCACGGGGCCGGGGAGCTGTTTTTT. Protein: CASNTGTHGAGELFF.

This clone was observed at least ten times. This CDR3 is CASSYSRVGANVLTF. CDR3 in DNA: TGTGCCAGCAGTTACAGCAGGGTCGGGGCCAACGTCCTGACTTTC. The V gene is TRBV6-5, the J gene TRBJ2-6; TRBD1 is a possible D gene (5 bases). V was trimmed by 2 bases and J by 4 bases, leaving 9 bases between them. This CDR3 spans 15 amino acids. Germline-derived CDR1 and CDR2 are MNHEY and SVGAGI.

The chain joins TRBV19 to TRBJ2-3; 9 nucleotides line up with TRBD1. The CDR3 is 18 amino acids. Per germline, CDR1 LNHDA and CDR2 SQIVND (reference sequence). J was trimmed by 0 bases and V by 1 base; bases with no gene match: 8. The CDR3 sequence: CASSIGRTGASSTDTQYF. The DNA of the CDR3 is TGTGCCAGTAGTATAGGTCGGACAGGGGCGTCCAGCACAGATACGCAGTATTTT.

For the CDR3, the DNA is TGTGCCAGCAGCTCGTGGGGACAGCCTTATAGCAATCAGCCCCAGCATTTT. It translates to CASSSWGQPYSNQPQHF. The chain is built from TRBV5-6 and TRBJ1-5, with 7 bases aligning to TRBD1. The CDR3 spans 17 residues. V was clipped by 3 bases and J by 0 bases; unmatched bases: 9. Germline V gene sequence: CDR1 SGHDT, CDR2 YYEEEE.

CDR3 protein: CASSLDQEAGELFF. The CDR3 DNA reads TGCGCCAGCAGCTTGGACCAGGAGGCCGGGGAGCTGTTTTTT. V is TRBV5-1 and J is TRBJ2-2; a weak D match, TRBD2 (5 bases). The V gene's germline CDR1 is SGHRS and CDR2 YFSETQ. Trimming cost V 0 bases and J 6 bases, with 9 bases left between them. The CDR3 is 14 residues long. Complete variable domain (other parts from reference TRBV5-1 and TRBJ2-2): KAGVTQTPRYLIKTRGQQVTLSCSPISGHRSVSWYQQTPGQGLQFLFEYFSETQRNKGNFPGRFSGRQFSNSRSEMNVSTLELGDSALYLCASSLDQEAGELFFGEGSRLTVL.

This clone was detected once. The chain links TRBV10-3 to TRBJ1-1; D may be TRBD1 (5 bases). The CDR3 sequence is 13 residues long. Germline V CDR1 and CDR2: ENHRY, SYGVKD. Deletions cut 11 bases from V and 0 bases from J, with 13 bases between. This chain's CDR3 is CAVKTDMNTEAFF. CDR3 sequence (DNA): TGTGCCGTTAAGACAGACATGAACACTGAAGCTTTCTTT.

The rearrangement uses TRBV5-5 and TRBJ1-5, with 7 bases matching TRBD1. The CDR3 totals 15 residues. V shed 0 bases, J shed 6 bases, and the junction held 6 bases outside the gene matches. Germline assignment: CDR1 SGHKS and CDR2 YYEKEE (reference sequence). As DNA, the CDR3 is TGTGCCAGCAGCTTGGGGGCAGGGGGAGGTCAGCCCCAGCATTTT. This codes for CASSLGAGGGQPQHF.

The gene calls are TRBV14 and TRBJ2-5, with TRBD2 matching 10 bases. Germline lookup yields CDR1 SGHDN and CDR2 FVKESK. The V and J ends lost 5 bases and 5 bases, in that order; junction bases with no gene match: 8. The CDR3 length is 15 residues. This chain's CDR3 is CASSSQRGGRETQYF. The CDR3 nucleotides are TGTGCCAGCAGCTCCCAGCGGGGGGGCCGGGAGACCCAGTACTTC.

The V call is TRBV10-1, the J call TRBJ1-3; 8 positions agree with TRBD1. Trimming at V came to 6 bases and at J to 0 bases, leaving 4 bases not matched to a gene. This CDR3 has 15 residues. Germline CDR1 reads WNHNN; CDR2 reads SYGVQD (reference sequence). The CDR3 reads CASRDRDYSGNTIYF. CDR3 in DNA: TGCGCCAGCAGGGACAGGGACTACTCTGGAAACACCATATATTTT.

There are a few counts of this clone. The DNA of the CDR3 is TGTGCCACCAGCAGAGAGACGACCGGGGTAGCCAAAAACATTCAGTACTTC. This gives the protein CATSRETTGVAKNIQYF. The chain has TRBV15 and TRBJ2-4, with a tentative D call TRBD2 (5 bases). This CDR3 contains 17 residues. The germline V gene encodes CDR1 LNHNV and CDR2 YYDKDF (reference sequence). The V gene lost 0 bases and the J gene lost 0 bases, with 12 bases spanning the gap.

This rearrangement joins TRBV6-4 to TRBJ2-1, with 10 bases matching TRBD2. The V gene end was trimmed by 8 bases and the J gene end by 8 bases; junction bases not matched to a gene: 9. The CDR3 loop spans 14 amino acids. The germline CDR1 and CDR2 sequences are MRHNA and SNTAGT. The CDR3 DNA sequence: TGTGCCAGCGCCGAACTAGCGGGGACCGATGAGCAGTTCTTC. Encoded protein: CASAELAGTDEQFF.

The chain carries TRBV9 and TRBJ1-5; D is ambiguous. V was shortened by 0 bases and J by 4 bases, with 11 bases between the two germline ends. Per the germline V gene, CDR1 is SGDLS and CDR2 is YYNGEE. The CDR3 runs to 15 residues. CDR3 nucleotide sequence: TGTGCCAGCAGCGTAGAGGGAGAGGGTAATCAGCCCCAGCATTTT. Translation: CASSVEGEGNQPQHF.

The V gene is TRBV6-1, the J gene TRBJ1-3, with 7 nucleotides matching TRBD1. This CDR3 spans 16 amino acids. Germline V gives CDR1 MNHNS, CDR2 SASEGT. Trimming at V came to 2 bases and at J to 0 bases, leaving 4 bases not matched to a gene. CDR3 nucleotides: TGTGCCAGCAGTGAACCTCACAGGGGCTCTGGAAACACCATATATTTT. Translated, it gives CASSEPHRGSGNTIYF.

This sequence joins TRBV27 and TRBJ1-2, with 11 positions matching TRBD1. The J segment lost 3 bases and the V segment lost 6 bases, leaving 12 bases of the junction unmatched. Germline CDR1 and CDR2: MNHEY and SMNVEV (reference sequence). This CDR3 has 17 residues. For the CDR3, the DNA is TGTGCCAGCAGCTACTTCCCCGGACAGGGGGCTCACTATGGCTACACCTTC. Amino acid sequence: CASSYFPGQGAHYGYTF.

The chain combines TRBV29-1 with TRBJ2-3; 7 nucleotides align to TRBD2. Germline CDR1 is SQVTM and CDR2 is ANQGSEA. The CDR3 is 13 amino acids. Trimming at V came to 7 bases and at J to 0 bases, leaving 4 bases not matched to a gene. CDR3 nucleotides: TGCAGCGCTGGGAGGGCTAGCACAGATACGCAGTATTTT. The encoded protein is CSAGRASTDTQYF.

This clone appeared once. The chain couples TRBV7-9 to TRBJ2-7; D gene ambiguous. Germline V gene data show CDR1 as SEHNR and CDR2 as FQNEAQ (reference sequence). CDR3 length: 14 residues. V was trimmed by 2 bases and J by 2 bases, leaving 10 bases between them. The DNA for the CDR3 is TGTGCCAGCAGCTTAATGGAGTCGACCTACGAGCAGTACTTC. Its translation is CASSLMESTYEQYF.

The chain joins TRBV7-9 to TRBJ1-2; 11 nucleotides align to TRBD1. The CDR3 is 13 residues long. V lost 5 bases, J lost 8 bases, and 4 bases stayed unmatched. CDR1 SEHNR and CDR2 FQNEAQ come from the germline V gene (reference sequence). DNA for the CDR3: TGTGCCAGCAGCCAGGACAGGGGGCAAGGCTACACCTTC. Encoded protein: CASSQDRGQGYTF.

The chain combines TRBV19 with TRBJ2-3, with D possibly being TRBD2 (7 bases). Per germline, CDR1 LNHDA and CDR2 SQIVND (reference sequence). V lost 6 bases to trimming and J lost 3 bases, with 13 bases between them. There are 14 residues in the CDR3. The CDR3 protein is CASRVGGATDTQYF. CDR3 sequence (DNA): TGTGCCAGTAGGGTGGGGGGGGCGACAGATACGCAGTATTTT.